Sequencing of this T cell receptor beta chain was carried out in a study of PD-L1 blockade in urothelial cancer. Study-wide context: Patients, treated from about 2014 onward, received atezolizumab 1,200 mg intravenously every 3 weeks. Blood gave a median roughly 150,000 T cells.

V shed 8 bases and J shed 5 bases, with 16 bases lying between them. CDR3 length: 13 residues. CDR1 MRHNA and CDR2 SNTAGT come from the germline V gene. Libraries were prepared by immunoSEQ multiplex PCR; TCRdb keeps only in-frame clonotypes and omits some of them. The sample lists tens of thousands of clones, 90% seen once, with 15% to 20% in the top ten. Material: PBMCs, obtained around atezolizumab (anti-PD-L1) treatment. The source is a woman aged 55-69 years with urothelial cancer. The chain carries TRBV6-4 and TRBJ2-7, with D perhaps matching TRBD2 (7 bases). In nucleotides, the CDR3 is TGTGCCAGCGGGGGGGGGCTATGTGACGAGCAGTACTTC. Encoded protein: CASGGGLCDEQYF.